The count of the clone carrying this T cell receptor beta chain is one. The antigen is unknown. The data were obtained in a study of shared clonotypes between healthy human individuals. Replicate sorted-subset PCRs were loaded with roughly 190 ng DNA, 29,000 or so T cell genomes. Profiling relied on immunoSEQ multiplex PCR, and the TCRdb table lists in-frame clones only, not all of them. The sample comprises about 1.5 million clones, about 96% of which are singletons, and 0.95% to 1.5% rests with the top ten. Notes on the study in general: Generally, naive subsets (rather than memory subsets) showed larger estimated richness. Against clonotypes common to all four donors, non-shared ones had lower generation probabilities. Clonotype sharing among donors was expected to depend on sequencing depth.

J was trimmed by 6 bases and V by 3 bases; bases with no gene match: 6. This CDR3 comprises 16 residues. Per germline, CDR1 SGHNT and CDR2 YYREEE (reference sequence). The specimen was naive CD4+ T cells sorted from blood. Subset: CD45RA+ positively selected. The V call is TRBV5-4, the J call TRBJ2-7; 16 bases fit TRBD2. The TCR originated in a man aged 30 to 39 in good health. In DNA, the CDR3 is TGTGCCAGCAGCTCGGGACTAGCGGGAGGGCCTGGCGAGCAGTACTTC. It codes for CASSSGLAGGPGEQYF.